The clone carrying this TCR beta chain was counted a few times. The antigen is unknown. The germline CDR1 and CDR2 sequences are SQVTM and ANQGSEA. The CDR3 has 12 residues. Trimming left V 4 bases short and J 5 bases short, with 11 bases between. 5'RACE primed at constant segments yielded TCR alpha and TCR beta cDNA libraries bearing sample barcodes and UMIs. Each CDR3 protein is one row after TCRdb ran MiXCR on the 5' RACE reads. The sample gives 450,000 to 650,000 distinct CDR3 sequences, 15% to 20% of which show up once; around 11% is in the top ten. This entry belongs to a study of T-cell memory formation after mild COVID-19. Study results and caveats: Pre-infection memory contained some responding clones, which suggested that cross-reactive memory had joined. CD4+ contracting clones lay mainly in CM and EM, CD8+ ones in EMRA.

Input material: PBMCs or a T cell subset sorted from them (not recorded which). The chain has TRBV29-1 and TRBJ1-1, with D possibly TRBD1 on 5 matching bases. The TCR sequence derives from an adult woman who had mild COVID-19 (a few samples of this study predate the infection). Cell type and time point are not known. This CDR3 reads CSVAPAGTEAFF. The DNA for the CDR3 is TGCAGCGTTGCCCCAGCAGGGACTGAAGCTTTCTTT.